The text below deals with one T cell receptor (beta chain). Its antigen is unknown. This CDR3 has 17 amino acids. V was clipped by 2 bases and J by 1 base; unmatched bases: 11. The germline CDR1 and CDR2 sequences are LGHNT and FRNRAP. Only CD45RO-negative cells positively selected for CCR7 counted as naive CD8 cells, so terminally differentiated effector memory CD45RA+ cells were excluded. The table came from immunoSEQ multiplex PCR; TCRdb's copy has only in-frame clones and leaves some out. Of about 2,100,000 clones in the sample, about 92% were seen once. This record belongs to a study of shared clonotypes between healthy human individuals. In the study overall: There were three CD4 naive, three CD4 memory, two CD8 naive and one CD8 memory plates per donor.

The study's findings and limits: Clonotype sharing among donors was thought likely to change with sequencing depth. As a rule, naive subsets had a larger estimated richness than memory subsets.

The sequence came from a man aged 18 to 30 in good health. Some clones in this sample may be carry-over from other donors' samples. Sequencing input: naive CD8+ T cells from PBMCs. The chain employs TRBV12-5 and TRBJ2-7, with 7 bases lining up with TRBD1. CDR3 DNA sequence: TGTGCTAGTGGTTTGTCTCCCCCGACAGGGAAATCCTACGAGCAGTACTTC. Translation gives CASGLSPPTGKSYEQYF.